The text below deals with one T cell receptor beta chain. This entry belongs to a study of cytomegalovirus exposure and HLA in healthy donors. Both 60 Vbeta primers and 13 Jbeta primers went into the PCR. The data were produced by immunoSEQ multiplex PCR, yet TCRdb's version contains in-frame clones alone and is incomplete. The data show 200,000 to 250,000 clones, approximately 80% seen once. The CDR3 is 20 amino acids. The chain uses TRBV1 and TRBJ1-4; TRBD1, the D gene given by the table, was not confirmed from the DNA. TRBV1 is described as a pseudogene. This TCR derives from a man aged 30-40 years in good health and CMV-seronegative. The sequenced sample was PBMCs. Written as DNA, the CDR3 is TGCACCAGCAGCCAGGAGACAGGGGAGAAGGGGGGAGAGCTGCATGAAAAACTGTTTTTT. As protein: CTSSQETGEKGGELHEKLFF.